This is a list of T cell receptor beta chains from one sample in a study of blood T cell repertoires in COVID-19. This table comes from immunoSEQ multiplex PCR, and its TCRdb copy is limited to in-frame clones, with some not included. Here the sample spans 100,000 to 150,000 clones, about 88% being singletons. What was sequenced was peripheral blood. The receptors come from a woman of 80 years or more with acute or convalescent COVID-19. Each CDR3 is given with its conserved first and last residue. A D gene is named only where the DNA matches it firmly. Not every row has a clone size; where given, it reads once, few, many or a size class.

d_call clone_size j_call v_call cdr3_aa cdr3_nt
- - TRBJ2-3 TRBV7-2 CASSTTSGTQYF TGTGCCAGCAGTACTACAAGTGGTACGCAGTATTTT
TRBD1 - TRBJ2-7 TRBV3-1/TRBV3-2 CASSWTGREQYF TGTGCCAGCAGCTGGACAGGGCGCGAGCAGTACTTC
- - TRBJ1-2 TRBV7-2 CASSSSGTMGYGYTF TGTGCCAGCAGCTCATCGGGGACAATGGGTTATGGCTACACCTTC
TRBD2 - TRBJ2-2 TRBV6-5 CASSYALAATGELFF TGTGCCAGCAGTTACGCACTAGCGGCCACCGGGGAGCTGTTTTTT
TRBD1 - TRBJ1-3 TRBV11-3 CASSSDRGNTIYF TGTGCCAGCAGCTCGGACAGGGGAAACACCATATATTTT
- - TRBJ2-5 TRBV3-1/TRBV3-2 CASSQAARKETQYF TGTGCCAGCAGCCAAGCCGCCAGGAAAGAGACCCAGTACTTC
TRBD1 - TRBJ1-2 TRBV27 CASSLSGTGNGGGYTF TGTGCCAGCAGTTTATCCGGGACAGGGAATGGAGGTGGCTACACCTTC
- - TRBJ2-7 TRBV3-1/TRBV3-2 CASSQALAPKQYF TGTGCCAGCAGCCAAGCTCTAGCACCGAAGCAGTACTTC
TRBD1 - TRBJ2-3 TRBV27 CASSQSGTAYTDTQYF TGTGCCAGCAGTCAATCCGGGACAGCATACACAGATACGCAGTATTTT
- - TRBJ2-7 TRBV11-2 CASSLAPRLASSYEQYF TGTGCCAGCAGCTTAGCCCCCCGACTCGCTAGCTCCTACGAGCAGTACTTC
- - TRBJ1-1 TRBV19 CASSLFEGTEAFF TGTGCCAGTAGTCTGTTTGAGGGCACTGAAGCTTTCTTT
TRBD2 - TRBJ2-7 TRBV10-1 CASSAGTSGRGEQYF TGCGCCAGCAGTGCCGGGACTAGCGGGAGGGGCGAGCAGTACTTC
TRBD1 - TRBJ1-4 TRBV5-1 CASRTGAESGKLFF TGCGCCAGCAGAACAGGGGCGGAGAGCGGAAAACTGTTTTTT
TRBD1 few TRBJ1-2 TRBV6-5 CASSYGDRAGWSGYTF TGTGCCAGCAGTTACGGGGACAGGGCCGGATGGAGTGGCTACACCTTC
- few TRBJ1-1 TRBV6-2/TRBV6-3 CASSPDWRAHAFF TGTGCCAGCAGTCCGGACTGGAGGGCGCATGCTTTCTTT
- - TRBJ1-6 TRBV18 CASSPPGGGNSPLHF TGTGCCAGCTCACCACCAGGGGGTGGAAATTCACCCCTCCACTTT
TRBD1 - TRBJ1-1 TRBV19 CASRGQGWTEAFF TGTGCCAGTAGGGGACAGGGTTGGACTGAAGCTTTCTTT
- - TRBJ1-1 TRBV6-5 CASEGAPNTEAFF TGTGCCAGCGAAGGGGCACCGAACACTGAAGCTTTCTTT
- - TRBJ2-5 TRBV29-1 CSVLKQRRETQYF TGCAGCGTCCTCAAACAGCGGAGGGAGACCCAGTACTTC
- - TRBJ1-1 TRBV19 CASSRASVEAFF TGTGCCAGTTCCAGGGCCTCCGTGGAAGCTTTCTTT
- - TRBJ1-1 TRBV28 CASSLRGNTEAFF TGTGCCAGCAGTCTTAGGGGGAACACTGAAGCTTTCTTT
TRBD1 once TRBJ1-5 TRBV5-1 CASSWGTGRHQPQHF TGCGCCAGCAGCTGGGGGACAGGGAGACATCAGCCCCAGCATTTT
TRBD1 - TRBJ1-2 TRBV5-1 CASSLGDRGNYGYTF TGCGCCAGCAGCTTGGGTGACAGGGGTAACTATGGCTACACCTTC
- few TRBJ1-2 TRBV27 CASSSRTAPFHYGYTF TGTGCCAGCAGTTCGAGGACAGCACCTTTTCACTATGGCTACACCTTC
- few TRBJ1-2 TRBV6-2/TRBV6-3 CASSPWAGRGYTF TGTGCCAGCAGTCCGTGGGCGGGACGTGGCTACACCTTC
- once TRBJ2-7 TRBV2 CASRSGLTYEQYF TGTGCCAGCAGGTCGGGACTTACCTACGAGCAGTACTTC
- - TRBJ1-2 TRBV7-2 CASSLRQDWGYTF TGTGCCAGCAGCTTAAGGCAGGACTGGGGCTACACCTTC
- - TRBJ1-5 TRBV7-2 CASSDRNNQPQHF TGTGCCAGCAGCGACAGGAACAATCAGCCCCAGCATTTT
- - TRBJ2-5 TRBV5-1 CASSTGGAGSETQYF TGCGCCAGCAGCACCGGAGGCGCGGGGAGTGAGACCCAGTACTTC
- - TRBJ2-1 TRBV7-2 CASSLERERINEQFF TGTGCCAGCAGCTTAGAACGGGAAAGGATCAATGAGCAGTTCTTC
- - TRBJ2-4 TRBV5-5 CASSFEGFRRNIQYF TGTGCCAGCAGCTTCGAAGGATTCCGGAGGAACATTCAGTACTTC
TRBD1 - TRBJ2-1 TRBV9 CASSVLGQGSYNEQFF TGTGCCAGCAGCGTCCTGGGACAGGGCTCCTACAATGAGCAGTTCTTC
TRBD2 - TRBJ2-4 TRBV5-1 CASSISREGAKNIQYF TGCGCCAGCAGCATCTCCCGGGAGGGGGCCAAAAACATTCAGTACTTC
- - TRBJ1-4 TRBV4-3 CASSQNPGGVSEKLFF TGCGCCAGCAGCCAAAATCCCGGGGGAGTGAGTGAAAAACTGTTTTTT
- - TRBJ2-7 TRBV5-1 CASSGTGNYEQYF TGCGCCAGCAGCGGTACAGGGAACTACGAGCAGTACTTC